Listed here are 29 T cell receptor beta chains from one sample, sequenced in a study of EBV T-cell therapy then PD-1 blockade in nasopharyngeal carcinoma. Treatment given: AdE1-LMPpoly-expanded autologous EBV-specific T-cell therapy followed by anti-PD-1 nivolumab. The method was immunoSEQ multiplex PCR; TCRdb's version includes in-frame clones alone and lacks a portion of them. The profile covers 20,000 to 25,000 clones, with 70% to 85% appearing a single time and roughly 26% taken by the ten largest. Their antigen targets remain unknown. The sequences come from CD8+ T cells from blood, collected at day -245 from a patient whose treatment included autologous EBV-specific T cells and nivolumab. The receptors shown here come from a man in his forties with nasopharyngeal carcinoma.

The V gene is TRBV11-3, the J gene TRBJ2-1; D is uncertain. CDR1 SGHNT and CDR2 YENEEA come from the germline V gene. This CDR3 comprises 18 residues. Trimming shortened V by 1 base and J by 0 bases, and 16 bases separated the two germline ends. CDR3 coding DNA: TGTGCCAGCAGCTTAGTAAGGATCGGCGTTAGCTCCTACAATGAGCAGTTCTTC. Translating gives CASSLVRIGVSSYNEQFF.

This clone has more than one count but fewer than ten. The chain combines TRBV7-2 with TRBJ2-7, with 7 bases that match TRBD2. Germline V gene data show CDR1 as SGHTA and CDR2 as FQGNSA. The CDR3 contains 14 residues. V lost 5 bases, J lost 2 bases, and 6 bases stayed unmatched. The DNA for the CDR3 is TGTGCCAGCAGCCCCTGGGGGGGTGCCTACGAGCAGTACTTC. Its translation is CASSPWGGAYEQYF.

The chain couples TRBV2 to TRBJ2-7; 9 nucleotides line up with TRBD2. CDR1 and CDR2 from the germline V gene are SNHLY and FYNNEI. Trimming took 3 bases from V and 0 from J; bases not matched to a gene: 6. This CDR3 is 16 amino acids long. CDR3 sequence (DNA): TGTGCCAGCAGTGAGCTAGCGGGGCGATCCTCCTACGAGCAGTACTTC. Residues: CASSELAGRSSYEQYF.

In its sample, this clone was seen once. Other DNA sequences from this sample encode an identical CDR3 as well. The rearrangement uses TRBV6-2 or TRBV6-3 and TRBJ2-6; TRBD1 is a possible D gene (5 bases). This CDR3 is 15 amino acids long. Between the trimmed V and J ends, which lost 6 bases and 0 bases, there was a span of 9 bases. The germline gives CDR1 MNHEY, CDR2 SVGEGT. The DNA of the CDR3 is TGTGCCAGCAGCTATGACAGCTCTGGGGCCAACGTCCTGACTTTC. Protein sequence: CASSYDSSGANVLTF.

The chain has TRBV30 and TRBJ1-5; possibly TRBD1 for D (6 bases). Deletions cut 4 bases from V and 4 bases from J, with 14 bases between. Per germline, CDR1 GTSNPN and CDR2 SVGIG (reference sequence). The CDR3 length is 14 residues. CDR3 DNA sequence: TGTGCCTGGACTCCGGGACATGAAAATCAGCCCCAGCATTTT. Encoded protein: CAWTPGHENQPQHF.

V and J are TRBV6-6 and TRBJ2-1, with TRBD1 identical over 9 bases. The CDR3 covers 16 residues. Per germline, CDR1 MNHNY and CDR2 SVGAGI (reference sequence). Germline trimming cut 0 bases from V and 5 bases from J; bases unmatched to any gene: 5. The CDR3: CASSYSYRGLDNEQFF. In nucleotides, the CDR3 is TGTGCCAGCAGTTACTCGTACAGGGGGCTCGACAATGAGCAGTTCTTC.

This clone has just a few counts. The chain employs TRBV6-2 or TRBV6-3 and TRBJ1-1; 8 nucleotides match TRBD1. The germline gives CDR1 MNHEY, CDR2 SVGEGT. The CDR3 contains 12 residues. With V trimmed by 5 bases and J by 4 bases, 0 bases remained unmatched. The CDR3 region is CASSTGGTEAFF. CDR3 bases: TGTGCCAGCAGTACAGGGGGCACTGAAGCTTTCTTT.

This clone was detected a few times. This chain uses TRBV20-1 with TRBJ2-7; no reliable D call. Trimming removed 3 bases from V and 2 bases from J, with 17 bases in between. CDR3 length: 15 amino acids. Germline CDR1 DFQATT, CDR2 SNEGSKA (reference sequence). This CDR3 reads CSASDLVGRPYEQYF. CDR3 nucleotides: TGCAGTGCTAGTGACCTCGTTGGCCGACCCTACGAGCAGTACTTC.

The V and J genes are TRBV7-2 and TRBJ2-7, with a possible D match to TRBD2 (6 bases). Trimming pared 1 base from V and 4 bases from J, leaving 14 bases between. The germline V gene encodes CDR1 SGHTA and CDR2 FQGNSA. There are 15 residues in the CDR3. CDR3 protein: CASSLGGGTTYEQYF. The CDR3 bases are TGTGCCAGCAGCTTAGGTGGGGGGACCACGTACGAGCAGTACTTC. Supplemented by reference TRBV7-2 and TRBJ2-7, the full variable domain reads GAGVSQSPSNKVTEKGKDVELRCDPISGHTALYWYRQSLGQGLEFLIYFQGNSAPDKSGLPSDRFSAERTGGSVSTLTIQRTQQEDSAVYLCASSLGGGTTYEQYFGPGTRLTVT.

The chain is built from TRBV6-5 and TRBJ2-7; D tentatively fits TRBD1 or TRBD2 (5 bases each). CDR3 length equals 13 residues. V lost 8 bases, J lost 2 bases, and 13 bases lay in between. CDR1 and CDR2 from the germline V gene are MNHEY and SVGAGI. The CDR3 DNA is TGTGCCAGCGGGGGACGGTACCCCTACGAGCAGTACTTC. Translation: CASGGRYPYEQYF.

This clone occurred once. V usage is TRBV7-2 and J usage is TRBJ2-1; the D gene is possibly TRBD2 (5 bases). Trimming removed 2 bases from V and 5 bases from J, with 13 bases in between. Per germline, CDR1 SGHTA and CDR2 FQGNSA. This CDR3 is built from 15 residues. Here the CDR3 reads CASSLSRLADNEQFF. The CDR3 nucleotides are TGTGCCAGCAGCTTATCTCGGCTAGCCGACAATGAGCAGTTCTTC.

The V call is TRBV7-9, the J call TRBJ1-2; TRBD1 aligns across 7 bases. The germline CDR1 and CDR2 sequences are SEHNR and FQNEAQ (reference sequence). The length of the CDR3 is 14 residues. The J segment lost 8 bases and the V segment lost 5 bases, leaving 11 bases of the junction unmatched. The CDR3 loop reads CASSVTGAAGGYTF. As DNA, the CDR3 is TGTGCCAGCAGCGTTACAGGGGCCGCGGGGGGCTACACCTTC.

CDR3 nucleotide sequence: TGTGCCAGCAGCTTAACAGAAGTGGGGGTAGAGACCCAGTACTTC. Encoded protein: CASSLTEVGVETQYF. The gene calls are TRBV7-9 and TRBJ2-5; D assignment may be TRBD1 or TRBD2 (5 bases each). Between the trimmed V and J ends, which lost 2 bases and 4 bases, there was a span of 14 bases. CDR1 is SEHNR, CDR2 FQNEAQ, per germline (reference sequence). The CDR3 covers 15 residues.

V and J are TRBV7-6 and TRBJ1-3, with D unresolved. Trimming removed 1 base from V and 7 bases from J, with 20 bases in between. The CDR3 length is 17 residues. From germline, CDR1 is SGHVS and CDR2 FNYEAQ. The CDR3 spells CASSLDVGYRIGNTIYF. In DNA form, the CDR3 reads TGTGCCAGCAGCTTAGATGTCGGCTATCGAATTGGGAACACCATATATTTT. The full variable domain, with the rest looked up from reference TRBV7-6 and TRBJ1-3, is GAGVSQSPRYKVTKRGQDVALRCDPISGHVSLYWYRQALGQGPEFLTYFNYEAQQDKSGLPNDRFSAERPEGSISTLTIQRTEQRDSAMYRCASSLDVGYRIGNTIYFGEGSWLTVV.

J is TRBJ2-5 and V is TRBV6-1; 15 nucleotides match TRBD2. Germline CDR1 reads MNHNS; CDR2 reads SASEGT. The V segment lost 2 bases and the J segment 5 bases; nucleotides outside the gene matches: 6. The CDR3 has 17 residues. The chain's CDR3 is CASSEFGTSGGHETQYF. The DNA of the CDR3 is TGTGCCAGCAGTGAATTCGGGACTAGCGGGGGGCACGAGACCCAGTACTTC.

The V call is TRBV2, the J call TRBJ1-2, with 8 bases aligning to TRBD1. The V gene end was trimmed by 5 bases and the J gene end by 8 bases; junction bases not matched to a gene: 13. CDR1 and CDR2 from the germline V gene are SNHLY and FYNNEI. The length of the CDR3 is 15 residues. The DNA of the CDR3 is TGTGCCAGCAGTCCCGGGACAGGTGCCTACCAGGGCTACACCTTC. Translation gives CASSPGTGAYQGYTF.

The J gene is TRBJ2-6, the V gene TRBV21-1. TRBV21-1 is assigned pseudogene status. This CDR3 contains 17 residues. CDR3 in amino acids: CASSTGRKSSGANVLTF. The CDR3 region has the DNA TGTGCCAGCAGCACGGGCCGTAAGAGCTCTGGGGCCAACGTCCTGACTTTC.

V is TRBV4-1 and J is TRBJ2-1, with 8 bases matching TRBD2. The J segment lost 4 bases and the V segment lost 1 base, leaving 6 bases of the junction unmatched. In germline, CDR1 is MGHRA, CDR2 YSYEKL. The CDR3 spans 16 residues. The DNA of the CDR3 is TGCGCCAGCAGCCAAGTATCGGGGGGGCTTTACAATGAGCAGTTCTTC. Protein sequence: CASSQVSGGLYNEQFF.

This chain links TRBV28 with TRBJ2-7; the D call may be TRBD1 or TRBD2 (6 bases each). Between the trimmed V and J ends, which lost 3 bases and 5 bases, there was a span of 14 bases. The CDR3 is 14 residues long. Germline-derived CDR1 and CDR2 are MDHEN and SYDVKM. The CDR3: CASSFRVGGHEQYF. The DNA for the CDR3 is TGTGCCAGCAGTTTTCGGGTCGGGGGCCACGAGCAGTACTTC. Using reference TRBV28 and TRBJ2-7 for the parts outside the CDR3, the full variable domain is DVKVTQSSRYLVKRTGEKVFLECVQDMDHENMFWYRQDPGLGLRLIYFSYDVKMKEKGDIPEGYSVSREKKERFSLILESASTNQTSMYLCASSFRVGGHEQYFGPGTRLTVT.

V and J are TRBV4-3 and TRBJ2-3; D is perhaps TRBD2 (5 bases). The V gene's germline CDR1 is LGHNA and CDR2 YSLEER. Trimming removed 4 bases at V and 5 bases at J, with 7 bases between. The CDR3 runs to 12 residues. The chain's CDR3 is CASSLRGDTQYF. CDR3 nucleotides: TGCGCCAGCAGCCTCCGGGGAGATACGCAGTATTTT.

The chain joins TRBV27 to TRBJ1-1, with D hard to call. The V and J ends lost 6 bases and 4 bases respectively, with 15 bases between them. This CDR3 is 14 amino acids long. Germline V CDR1 and CDR2: MNHEY, SMNVEV (reference sequence). CDR3: CASSLFAAGTEAFF. The CDR3 nucleotides are TGTGCCAGCAGCCTATTCGCTGCCGGCACTGAAGCTTTCTTT.

The J gene is TRBJ2-2, the V gene TRBV6-1; 8 positions match TRBD2. V was clipped by 0 bases and J by 0 bases; unmatched bases: 0. There are 16 residues in the CDR3. Germline V gene data show CDR1 as MNHNS and CDR2 as SASEGT. Written as DNA, the CDR3 is TGTGCCAGCAGTGAAGCGCGGGGGGCGAACACCGGGGAGCTGTTTTTT. Translated: CASSEARGANTGELFF.

The chain couples TRBV21-1 to TRBJ2-3; the table's D call TRBD2 went unverified against the DNA. TRBV21-1 is a pseudogene segment. The CDR3 has 18 residues. The CDR3 DNA reads as TGTGCCAGCAGGAAAGGGAGGCAAGGGTGTCATATCACAGATACGCAGTATTTT. Its translation: CASRKGRQGCHITDTQYF.

This CDR3 is CASSLRSGGVDLYEQYF. As DNA, the CDR3 is TGTGCCAGCAGCCTCCGAAGTGGAGGGGTGGACCTCTACGAGCAGTACTTC. The chain joins TRBV7-9 to TRBJ2-7; D may be TRBD2 (6 bases). The CDR3 runs 17 residues. Germline-derived CDR1 and CDR2 are SEHNR and FQNEAQ (reference sequence). V was cut by 5 bases and J by 3 bases, with 23 bases left in between.

This clone was detected only a few times. The chain is built from TRBV7-8 and TRBJ2-1, with TRBD2 identical over 10 bases. This CDR3 spans 15 amino acids. CDR1 SGHVS and CDR2 FQNEAQ come from the germline V gene. The junction had 6 bases not matched to a gene; V was cut back by 5 bases and J by 5 bases. The CDR3 loop is CASSRVLAGNNEQFF. The CDR3 bases are TGTGCCAGCAGCCGAGTACTAGCGGGGAACAATGAGCAGTTCTTC.

The chain uses TRBV9 and TRBJ2-3; TRBD2 matches 7 bases. The CDR3 sequence is 16 residues long. Germline V CDR1 and CDR2: SGDLS, YYNGEE. Losses at the gene ends were 0 bases for V and 1 base for J; bases not matched to a gene: 5. DNA of the CDR3: TGTGCCAGCAGCGTAGTAGGCGCGGGGGGCACAGATACGCAGTATTTT. This codes for CASSVVGAGGTDTQYF.

The chain carries TRBV7-9 and TRBJ2-7, with D hard to call. From germline, CDR1 is SEHNR and CDR2 FQNEAQ (reference sequence). Trimming pared 7 bases from V and 2 bases from J, leaving 18 bases between. This CDR3 is 15 amino acids long. DNA of the CDR3: TGTGCCAGCACCGCGTTAGTTAGTCTCCCCTACGAGCAGTACTTC. Translation: CASTALVSLPYEQYF.

V and J are TRBV24-1 and TRBJ2-4; D gene ambiguous. Trimming removed 3 bases at V and 6 bases at J, with 8 bases between. The CDR3 totals 13 residues. Per germline, CDR1 KGHDR and CDR2 SFDVKD. The CDR3 coding sequence is TGTGCCACCAGTGATGTTGGTAGAAACATTCAGTACTTC. As protein: CATSDVGRNIQYF.

In DNA form, the CDR3 reads TGTGCCAGCAGACCAACGGGGTCCTACGAGCAGTACTTC. As protein: CASRPTGSYEQYF. This chain connects TRBV28 to TRBJ2-7, with D tentatively TRBD2 (5 bases). Germline loops: CDR1 MDHEN, CDR2 SYDVKM. The CDR3 is 13 residues long. V lost 6 bases and J 1 base, leaving 10 bases between the germline ends.